This T cell receptor beta chain was recorded in a study of blood T cell repertoires in COVID-19 (dated by TCRdb to 2019 to 2021). Study-level background: The collaborator samples originated in the United States, Italy and Spain and spanned the acute and convalescent phases of COVID-19. The material from the prospective study consisted of cDNA or gDNA derived from T cells, B-cell-depleted T cells, or PBMCs. The dataset comprised deeply sampled blood TCRbeta repertoires from subjects exposed to, actively infected with, or recovered from COVID-19. The repertoires were made available in a free public database intended to serve as a resource for research on the immune response to SARS-CoV-2. The samples were drawn from two sources: the first 160 participants of the ongoing ImmuneRACE study, and fewer than 1,500 subjects contributed by 6 global collaborators. A de-identified subject ID, COVID-19 status, age in years and sex were almost always included in the sample metadata. Where available, HLA class I and class II types were obtained from metadata supplied by the sample provider rather than from assay-based typing. Paper-wide results and their limitations: The amount of clinical and demographic metadata varied by source and participant and was provided uncurated.

Each collaborating institution followed its own protocols to collect whole blood in K2EDTA tubes. For TCRbeta analysis, collaborators shipped samples as frozen whole blood, isolated PBMCs, or DNA extracted from either of those sample types. Trimmed from V: 5 bases; trimmed from J: 4 bases; junction bases lacking a gene match: 13. CDR1 is given as LGHDT and CDR2 as YNNKEL, both from the germline V gene (reference sequence). The CDR3 covers 16 residues, taking in both the cysteine and the phenylalanine. The sequence is cut down to CDR3 DNA, 48 bases in frame from base 1. A note on this clone: The antigen it binds to is not known. No base-level quality is on record; no much larger clone is a single base apart.

TCRbeta CDR3 regions were amplified from genomic DNA using the immunoSEQ Assay, a bias-controlled multiplex PCR. The paper's processing steps were these. Within the assay, amplification of reference gene primers was used to estimate how many nucleated cells each sample contained. To quantify the absolute abundance of each unique TCRbeta CDR3 rearrangement, sequence reads were collapsed and filtered. Productive Simpson clonality was computed per sample as the square root of Simpson's diversity index over productive rearrangements. Not all clones reach the TCRdb copy of this immuneACCESS table, which keeps in-frame sequences only. Checked studies attribute under half of the gap to unresolved V genes and leave the rest unexplained. From that table come the V and J calls and clone size; the DNA was used to work out D and trimming. This sample lists 90,000 to 130,000 clones; 88% were detected once. The top ten hold 3.3% of the sample.

The chain was built from TRBV3-1 (or the pseudogene TRBV3-2) and TRBJ2-7, with 8 bases in between that match TRBD1. The sample comprised peripheral blood. The clonotype originates from a woman between 50 and 59 years old with acute or convalescent COVID-19. The CDR3 amino acid sequence is: CASSKRGGRGRYEQYF. The DNA reads TGTGCCAGCAGCAAAAGAGGTGGCAGGGGGCGATACGAGCAGTACTTC.